Shown below are 31 T cell receptor beta chains from a single sample sequenced in a study of blood T cells in healthy people across ages. Using a J-beta primer mix together with a sample-barcoded 5' primer, a second PCR was run for roughly 6 to 12 cycles. TCRdb used MiXCR to reprocess the 5' RACE reads, holding one entry per CDR3 protein. This sample has 600,000 to 850,000 distinct CDR3 sequences, with 20% to 25% found just once. This sample also belongs to another study, concerning T cells of mothers and their children.

Sequences were obtained from blood. The receptor set was obtained from a boy aged 5-17 years in good health.

The rearrangement links TRBV28 to TRBJ2-7, with TRBD2 matching 7 bases. Germline trimming cut 3 bases from V and 2 bases from J; bases unmatched to any gene: 10. This CDR3 has 16 amino acids. The germline V gene has CDR1 MDHEN and CDR2 SYDVKM. The CDR3 loop reads CASSLTAGAAPYEQYF. Here the CDR3 DNA reads TGTGCCAGCAGTTTGACGGCGGGAGCGGCCCCCTACGAGCAGTACTTC. Supplemented by reference TRBV28 and TRBJ2-7, the full variable domain reads DVKVTQSSRYLVKRTGEKVFLECVQDMDHENMFWYRQDPGLGLRLIYFSYDVKMKEKGDIPEGYSVSREKKERFSLILESASTNQTSMYLCASSLTAGAAPYEQYFGPGTRLTVT.

The chain joins TRBV11-2 to TRBJ2-3; D might be TRBD1 (5 bases). The CDR3 covers 13 residues. CDR1 and CDR2 (germline): SGHAT, FQNNGV. V lost 6 bases and J 2 bases, leaving 9 bases between the germline ends. CDR3 residues: CASSRQSTDTQYF. CDR3 in DNA: TGTGCCAGCAGTCGACAGTCCACAGATACGCAGTATTTT.

The chain links TRBV5-1 to TRBJ1-6; D is undetermined. The CDR3 covers 17 residues. The ends were cut back, 0 bases at V and 7 bases at J, with 17 bases in the middle. Per the germline V gene, CDR1 is SGHRS and CDR2 is YFSETQ. In DNA, the CDR3 is TGCGCCAGCAGCTTGGAAGGAGCCTTCGCCGGGAATTCACCCCTCCACTTT. Its translation is CASSLEGAFAGNSPLHF.

This clonotype was found a few times. CDR3 DNA: TGCAGTGCTACAGGGGACCTCTCTGGAAACACCATATATTTT. Translating gives CSATGDLSGNTIYF. The gene calls are TRBV20-1 and TRBJ1-3; TRBD1 is a possible D gene (6 bases). V gave up 4 bases and J gave up 0 bases, with 10 bases separating them. The CDR3 is 14 amino acids. Germline V CDR1 and CDR2: DFQATT, SNEGSKA (reference sequence).

A few counts support this clonotype. The chain joins TRBV5-6 to TRBJ2-5, with TRBD1 matching 7 bases. The J call is uncertain, as TRBJ2-7 better fits the DNA end. CDR1 and CDR2 from the germline V gene are SGHDT and YYEEEE. The CDR3 length is 15 residues. CDR3 DNA: TGTGCCAGCAGACTACAGGGGACCTCCCCCTACGAGCAGTACTTC. This codes for CASRLQGTSPYEQYF.

The rearrangement links TRBV2 to TRBJ2-5; 10 bases line up with TRBD2. The closer fit of TRBJ2-1 to the DNA end suggests the J call may be wrong. Germline CDR1 and CDR2: SNHLY and FYNNEI. The CDR3 is made up of 14 amino acids. CDR3 nucleotide sequence: TGTGCCAGCAGCCGCGAGCGGGAGGGGAATGAGCAGTTCTTC. Its protein product is CASSREREGNEQFF.

This chain connects TRBV7-2 to TRBJ2-2; tentative D call: TRBD2 (6 bases). Germline V CDR1 and CDR2: SGHTA, FQGNSA. CDR3 length equals 15 residues. Trimming stripped 5 bases from V and 1 base from J, with 11 bases between. This CDR3 is CASSARDLNTGELFF. The CDR3 nucleotides are TGTGCCAGCAGCGCCCGGGACTTGAACACCGGGGAGCTGTTTTTT.

This clonotype showed up just a few times. The CDR3 nucleotides read TGTGCCAGCAGCCAAGACAGGGGGGTGACAGATACGCAGTATTTT. Translation gives CASSQDRGVTDTQYF. The rearrangement joins TRBV7-2 to TRBJ2-3, with 9 bases that match TRBD1. From germline, CDR1 is SGHTA and CDR2 FQGNSA. With V trimmed by 5 bases and J by 3 bases, 6 bases remained unmatched. There are 15 residues in the CDR3. The full variable domain, its missing parts supplied by reference TRBV7-2 and TRBJ2-3, is GAGVSQSPSNKVTEKGKDVELRCDPISGHTALYWYRQSLGQGLEFLIYFQGNSAPDKSGLPSDRFSAERTGGSVSTLTIQRTQQEDSAVYLCASSQDRGVTDTQYFGPGTRLTVL.

This clonotype was picked up a small number of times. J is TRBJ2-4 and V is TRBV20-1; D remains ambiguous. V was pared by 6 bases and J by 2 bases, with 17 bases between. Germline V gene sequence: CDR1 DFQATT, CDR2 SNEGSKA (reference sequence). The CDR3 runs 15 residues. The CDR3 reads CSAQEAWVSKNIQYF. In nucleotides, the CDR3 is TGCAGTGCCCAGGAAGCGTGGGTTTCCAAAAACATTCAGTACTTC.

This clonotype was counted between two and nine times. This rearrangement joins TRBV29-1 to TRBJ1-4; TRBD1 matches at 7 bases. Looked up from germline, CDR1 is SQVTM and CDR2 is ANQGSEA. The V and J ends lost 1 base and 8 bases, in that order; junction bases with no gene match: 7. This CDR3 contains 14 residues. The CDR3 bases are TGCAGCGTTGAAGCAGGCAGGGGGGGAGAAAAACTGTTTTTT. This encodes CSVEAGRGGEKLFF.

V usage is TRBV19 and J usage is TRBJ1-2, with D uncertain. The germline V gene has CDR1 LNHDA and CDR2 SQIVND (reference sequence). The CDR3 spans 12 residues. The V end was cut by 9 bases, the J end by 9 bases, with 17 bases between. CDR3 DNA: TGTGCCAGCAGTTTGCCGGGCGGTAGCTACACCTTC. It specifies CASSLPGGSYTF.

CDR3 loop: CASSREPYEQYF. CDR3 nucleotide sequence: TGTGCCAGCAGCAGGGAGCCTTACGAGCAGTACTTC. This chain links TRBV6-5 with TRBJ2-7, with D possibly being TRBD1 or TRBD2 (5 bases each). The CDR3 contains 12 residues. Trimming cost V 6 bases and J 4 bases, with 10 bases left between them. CDR1 is MNHEY and CDR2 is SVGAGI in the germline V gene.

This clonotype was observed a few times. DNA for the CDR3: TGTGCCAGCAGTGGACCCTTGGCGGCGAGCACAGATACGCAGTATTTT. It encodes CASSGPLAASTDTQYF. V and J are TRBV2 and TRBJ2-3; D gene uncertain. CDR3 size: 16 residues. Germline CDR1 is SNHLY and CDR2 is FYNNEI. The ends were cut back, 4 bases at V and 0 bases at J, with 14 bases in the middle.

The rearrangement joins TRBV7-2 to TRBJ2-2; 7 bases match TRBD1. The CDR3 is 15 amino acids. J lost 6 bases, V lost 5 bases, and 9 bases had no gene match. Per the germline V gene, CDR1 is SGHTA and CDR2 is FQGNSA. As DNA, the CDR3 is TGTGCCAGCAGCCCCCCCGACAGGGTTTCCGGGGAGCTGTTTTTT. Its translation: CASSPPDRVSGELFF.

This sequence joins TRBV20-1 and TRBJ1-2; D gene unclear. The V and J ends lost 3 bases and 5 bases respectively, with 4 bases between them. Germline-derived CDR1 and CDR2 are DFQATT and SNEGSKA (reference sequence). CDR3 size: 10 residues. The CDR3 loop reads CSAREYGYTF. In DNA, the CDR3 is TGCAGTGCTAGGGAGTATGGCTACACCTTC.

V usage is TRBV12-3 or TRBV12-4 and J usage is TRBJ2-2; D perhaps matches TRBD1 (5 bases). Trimming shortened V by 3 bases and J by 6 bases, and 11 bases separated the two germline ends. CDR3 size: 14 residues. CDR3 coding DNA: TGTGCCAGCAGTTTGGGCAGGGCCCCCGGGGAGCTGTTTTTT. Its protein product is CASSLGRAPGELFF.

This clonotype has ten or more counts. This chain joins TRBV28 and TRBJ2-5, with no clear D. The CDR3 is 13 amino acids. Germline V lookup: CDR1 MDHEN, CDR2 SYDVKM. V shed 5 bases and J shed 1 base, with 8 bases lying between them. The CDR3 protein is CASSRLLQETQYF. In DNA, the CDR3 is TGTGCCAGCAGTCGACTGCTCCAAGAGACCCAGTACTTC.

This clonotype was seen more than once but under ten times. The V gene is TRBV19, the J gene TRBJ2-1; the match to TRBD2 covers 7 bases. This CDR3 is built from 16 residues. Trimming cost V 6 bases and J 5 bases; bases outside gene matches: 13. Germline loops: CDR1 LNHDA, CDR2 SQIVND (reference sequence). CDR3 nucleotide sequence: TGTGCCAGTAGCATCGGCCGGACTAGGACCCACAATGAGCAGTTCTTC. Translated: CASSIGRTRTHNEQFF.

At least ten counts were recorded for this clonotype. This sequence joins TRBV29-1 and TRBJ2-5; D is unresolved. Germline V gene sequence: CDR1 SQVTM, CDR2 ANQGSEA. V was pared by 1 base and J by 0 bases, with 9 bases between. The CDR3 runs to 14 residues. This CDR3 reads CSVEAPDDQETQYF. The CDR3 DNA reads as TGCAGCGTTGAAGCACCGGACGACCAAGAGACCCAGTACTTC.

This clonotype has a handful of counts. This chain uses TRBV29-1 with TRBJ2-7, with 8 bases aligning to TRBD2. With V trimmed by 5 bases and J by 3 bases, 6 bases remained unmatched. Germline values: CDR1 SQVTM, CDR2 ANQGSEA. CDR3 length: 13 amino acids. The CDR3 DNA reads as TGCAGCGTTTTCATAGCGGGGAGCTACGAGCAGTACTTC. Encoded protein: CSVFIAGSYEQYF.

The rearrangement joins TRBV7-3 to TRBJ2-1, with D possibly TRBD2 on 7 matching bases. Germline loops: CDR1 SGHTA, CDR2 FQGTGA. Trimming shortened V by 5 bases and J by 0 bases, and 14 bases separated the two germline ends. This CDR3 has 16 residues. Written as DNA, the CDR3 is TGTGCCAGCAGCCCGGGGGGAGGGGGCTCCTACAATGAGCAGTTCTTC. Translated, it gives CASSPGGGGSYNEQFF.

The table lists this clonotype with a few counts. Germline is not matched at one junction end, which may reflect a read error. The V call is TRBV2, the J call TRBJ2-7; D might be TRBD2 (6 bases). CDR1 SNHLY and CDR2 FYNNEI come from the germline V gene. This CDR3 region has 15 residues. CDR3 sequence: CASSQRGLYSSEQYF. Here the CDR3 DNA reads TGTGCCAGCAGCCAAAGGGGACTTTACTCCTCCGAGCAGTACTTC.

Written as DNA, the CDR3 is TGTGCCAGCAGCCAAGAAGTAGTTAGTGGCATTCAGTACTTC. Its translation: CASSQEVVSGIQYF. The chain joins TRBV3-1 to TRBJ2-4; D ambiguous. The V gene lost 0 bases and the J gene lost 9 bases, with 12 bases spanning the gap. Germline V gives CDR1 LGHDT, CDR2 YNNKEL (reference sequence). The CDR3 totals 14 residues.

This CDR3 is CASSPSGVNTDTQYF. DNA of the CDR3: TGTGCCAGCAGCCCCTCCGGGGTAAACACAGATACGCAGTATTTT. This chain links TRBV9 with TRBJ2-3, with a possible D match to TRBD2 (5 bases). The ends were cut back, 4 bases at V and 2 bases at J, with 14 bases in the middle. The CDR3 extends over 15 amino acids. From germline, CDR1 is SGDLS and CDR2 YYNGEE.

The chain links TRBV15 to TRBJ2-5; 10 bases line up with TRBD2. The CDR3 is 18 amino acids. Germline assignment: CDR1 LNHNV and CDR2 YYDKDF (reference sequence). Trimming cost V 0 bases and J 7 bases; bases outside gene matches: 14. The CDR3 spells CATSRDSTSGRGAGTQYF. The CDR3 nucleotides are TGTGCCACCAGCAGAGACTCAACGAGCGGGAGGGGAGCTGGGACCCAGTACTTC. The variable domain in full, completed from reference TRBV15 and TRBJ2-5, reads DAMVIQNPRYQVTQFGKPVTLSCSQTLNHNVMYWYQQKSSQAPKLLFHYYDKDFNNEADTPDNFQSRRPNTSFCFLDIRSPGLGDTAMYLCATSRDSTSGRGAGTQYFGPGTRLLVL.

This clonotype was seen just once. The gene calls are TRBV3-1 and TRBJ1-2, with D perhaps matching TRBD1 (5 bases). CDR3 length: 17 amino acids. V lost 0 bases and J 3 bases, leaving 17 bases between the germline ends. The germline CDR1 and CDR2 sequences are LGHDT and YNNKEL (reference sequence). This chain's CDR3 is CASSQELERDQHYGYTF. In DNA form, the CDR3 reads TGTGCCAGCAGCCAAGAATTAGAAAGGGACCAGCACTATGGCTACACCTTC.

The V and J genes are TRBV18 and TRBJ2-1, with TRBD2 identical over 9 bases. The germline V gene has CDR1 KGHSH and CDR2 LQKENI. This CDR3 has 17 amino acids. V was pared by 0 bases and J by 5 bases, with 8 bases of the junction left unmatched. The CDR3 here is CASSPPLWPSGDNEQFF. CDR3 nucleotide sequence: TGTGCCAGCTCACCACCTCTTTGGCCTAGCGGGGACAATGAGCAGTTCTTC.

This clonotype was seen a handful of times. The chain recombines TRBV29-1 with TRBJ2-5, with TRBD2 matching over 7 bases. The DNA end is more similar to TRBJ2-7, so the J call may be wrong. The CDR3 sequence is 14 residues long. Germline loops: CDR1 SQVTM, CDR2 ANQGSEA. In DNA, the CDR3 is TGCAGCGTTGTCCCTAGCGGACAAGCCTACGAGCAGTACTTC. The encoded protein is CSVVPSGQAYEQYF.

This clonotype was seen at least ten times. This sequence joins TRBV4-1 and TRBJ2-1; 9 bases agree with TRBD2. The germline gives CDR1 MGHRA, CDR2 YSYEKL. V lost 0 bases, J lost 10 bases, and 10 bases stayed unmatched. This CDR3 contains 16 residues. As DNA, the CDR3 is TGCGCCAGCAGCCAAGATACGAGCGGGGGGCGGGGGGAGCAGTTCTTC. Its translation: CASSQDTSGGRGEQFF.

The chain carries TRBV5-1 and TRBJ2-3, with 7 bases identical to TRBD1. This CDR3 comprises 15 residues. V was pared by 3 bases and J by 3 bases, with 7 bases of the junction left unmatched. From germline, CDR1 is SGHRS and CDR2 YFSETQ. The CDR3 spells CASSWQGVTTDTQYF. The CDR3, as DNA: TGCGCCAGCAGCTGGCAGGGGGTAACAACAGATACGCAGTATTTT.

This chain connects TRBV5-4 to TRBJ2-1; TRBD2 matches at 8 bases. The CDR3 spans 15 residues. Trimming took 7 bases from V and 3 from J; bases not matched to a gene: 9. Germline V gene data show CDR1 as SGHNT and CDR2 as YYREEE (reference sequence). The CDR3: CASGQGSGDYNEQFF. The CDR3, as DNA: TGTGCCAGCGGCCAGGGTAGCGGGGACTACAATGAGCAGTTCTTC.